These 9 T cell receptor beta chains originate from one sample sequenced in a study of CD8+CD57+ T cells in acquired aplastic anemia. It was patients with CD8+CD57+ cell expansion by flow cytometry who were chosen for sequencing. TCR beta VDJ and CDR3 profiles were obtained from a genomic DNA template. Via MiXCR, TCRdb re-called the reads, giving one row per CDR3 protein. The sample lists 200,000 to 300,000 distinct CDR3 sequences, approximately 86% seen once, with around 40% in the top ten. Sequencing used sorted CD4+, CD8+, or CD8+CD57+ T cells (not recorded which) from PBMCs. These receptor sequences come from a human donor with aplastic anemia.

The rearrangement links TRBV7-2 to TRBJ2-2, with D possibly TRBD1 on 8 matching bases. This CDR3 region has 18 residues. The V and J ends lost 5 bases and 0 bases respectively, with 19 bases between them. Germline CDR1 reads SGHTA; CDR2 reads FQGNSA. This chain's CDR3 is CASSQQGGVGTNTGELFF. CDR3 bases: TGTGCCAGCAGCCAACAGGGGGGGGTAGGGACGAACACCGGGGAGCTGTTTTTT.

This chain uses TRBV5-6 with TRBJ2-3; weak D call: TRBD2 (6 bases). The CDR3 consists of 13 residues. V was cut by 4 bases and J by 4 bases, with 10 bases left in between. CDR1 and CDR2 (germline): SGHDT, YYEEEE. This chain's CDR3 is CASSDGEADTQYF. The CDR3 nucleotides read TGTGCCAGCAGCGACGGGGAGGCAGATACGCAGTATTTT.

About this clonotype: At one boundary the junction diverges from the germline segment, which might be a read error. The CDR3 DNA follows: TGTGCCAGCAGCATACACGCCGACGCAAAAGAGAACCAGTACTTC. Amino acid sequence: CASSIHADAKENQYF. The chain employs TRBV7-3 and TRBJ2-5, with no clear D. The CDR3 has 15 amino acids. CDR1 and CDR2 (germline): SGHTA, FQGTGA.

As DNA, the CDR3 is TGCAGTGCTAGAGCTTCACAGGGGTCCTACGAGCAGTACTTC. Translation gives CSARASQGSYEQYF. The chain carries TRBV20-1 and TRBJ2-7, with 7 bases fitting TRBD1. Germline CDR1 DFQATT, CDR2 SNEGSKA (reference sequence). Trimming at V came to 1 base and at J to 1 base, leaving 4 bases not matched to a gene. The CDR3 extends over 14 amino acids.

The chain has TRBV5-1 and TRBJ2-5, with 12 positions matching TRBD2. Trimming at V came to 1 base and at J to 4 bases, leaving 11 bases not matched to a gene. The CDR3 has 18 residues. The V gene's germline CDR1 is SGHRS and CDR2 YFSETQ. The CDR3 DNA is TGCGCCAGCAGCTTGAGGCCTAGCGGGGGGGCAATAAGAGAGACCCAGTACTTC. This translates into CASSLRPSGGAIRETQYF.

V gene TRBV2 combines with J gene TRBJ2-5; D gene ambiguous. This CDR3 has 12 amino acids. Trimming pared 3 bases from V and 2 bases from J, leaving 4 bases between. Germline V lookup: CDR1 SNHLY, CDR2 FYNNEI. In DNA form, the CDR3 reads TGTGCCAGCAGTGAGAGACAAGAGACCCAGTACTTC. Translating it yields CASSERQETQYF.

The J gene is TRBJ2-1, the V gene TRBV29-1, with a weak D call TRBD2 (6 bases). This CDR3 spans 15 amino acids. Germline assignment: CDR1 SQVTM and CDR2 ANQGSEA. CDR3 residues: CTITRFREPYNEQFF. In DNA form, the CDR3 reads TGCACAATCACCCGGTTCCGGGAGCCGTACAATGAGCAGTTCTTC.

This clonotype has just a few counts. CDR3 sequence: CASSLGISGANVLTF. The DNA for the CDR3 is TGTGCCAGCAGTTTGGGGATCTCTGGGGCCAACGTCCTGACTTTC. This chain links TRBV7-2 with TRBJ2-6, with D uncertain. Trimming cost V 6 bases and J 0 bases, with 9 bases left between them. CDR1 is SGHTA, CDR2 FQGNSA, per germline. The CDR3 is 15 residues long.

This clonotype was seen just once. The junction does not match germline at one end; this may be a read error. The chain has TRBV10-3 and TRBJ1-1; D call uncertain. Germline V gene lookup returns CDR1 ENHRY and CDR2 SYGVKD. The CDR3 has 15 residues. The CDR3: CASSVSPTVNTEAFF. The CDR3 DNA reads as TGTGCCAGCAGTGTGTCCCCCACGGTGAACACTGAAGCTTTCTTT.